This entry describes one T cell receptor beta chain. The data derive from a study of cytomegalovirus exposure and HLA in healthy donors. V lost 1 base to trimming and J lost 5 bases, with 9 bases between them. This CDR3 is built from 14 residues. Germline-derived CDR1 and CDR2 are SGHRS and YFSETQ. It was with 60 Vbeta and 13 Jbeta primers that the PCR ran. The method was immunoSEQ multiplex PCR; TCRdb's version includes in-frame clones alone and lacks a portion of them. This sample yields some 190,000 clones, of which more than 65% are seen a single time; approximately 3.1% belongs to the top ten. The sample was PBMCs. This clonotype originated in a woman aged 25-40 years in good health and CMV-seropositive. This chain joins TRBV5-1 and TRBJ1-4, with D possibly matching TRBD1 (6 bases). The DNA for the CDR3 is TGCGCCAGCAGCTTGACAGGGTCGAATGAAAAACTGTTTTTT. As protein: CASSLTGSNEKLFF.